This TCR beta chain was sequenced during a study of vaccination and CD4 T cells after COVID-19. Study context: Cells received overlapping spike peptides from SARS-CoV-2, HCoV-NL63, HCoV-OC43 and HCoV-229E as stimulation.

Germline V CDR1 and CDR2: SGHTA, FQGTGA. The length of the CDR3 is 14 residues. Trimming at V came to 4 bases and at J to 5 bases, leaving 5 bases not matched to a gene. Cultured CD4+ T cell DNA was sequenced using the Oncomine TCR Beta short-read assay. One entry per CDR3 protein results from TCRdb running MiXCR on the PCR reads. The sample yields under 20,000 distinct CDR3 sequences, more than 40% seen once. Documented treatment: approximately nine-day PBMC culture with coronavirus spike peptide pools or control peptides (ViraFEST assay). The PCR-positive dates, March through December 2020, came before the US Alpha, Beta and Delta variants. Half-medium replacement with fresh IL-2 medium took place on days 3 and 7. This clonotype showed up just a few times. Antigen specificity is unknown.

The V and J genes are TRBV7-3 and TRBJ2-3; 8 nucleotides line up with TRBD1. The TCR was taken from a human donor who had recovered from COVID-19. This material consisted of CD4+ T cells from blood, cultured in vitro, taken before SARS-CoV-2 vaccination. The DNA for the CDR3 is TGTGCCAGCAGCTCAGGACAGGGAGTAGATACGCAGTATTTT. It is translated as CASSSGQGVDTQYF. Using reference TRBV7-3 and TRBJ2-3 for the parts outside the CDR3, the full variable domain is GAGVSQTPSNKVTEKGKYVELRCDPISGHTALYWYRQSLGQGPEFLIYFQGTGAADDSGLPNDRFFAVRPEGSVSTLKIQRTERGDSAVYLCASSSGQGVDTQYFGPGTRLTVL.